This T cell receptor (beta chain) was retrieved from a study of shared clonotypes between healthy human individuals. Profiling relied on immunoSEQ multiplex PCR, and the TCRdb table lists in-frame clones only, not all of them. Of hundreds of thousands of clones in the sample, 73% were seen once. This clone was seen a single time. Germline V CDR1 and CDR2: MGHDK, SYGVNS. The CDR3 runs 15 residues. With 1 base clipped from V and 1 base from J, the junction kept 3 bases outside the gene matches. Naive CD4+ cells were CD45RA-selected; the remaining cells were memory. Sequencing used memory CD4+ T cells sorted from blood. Subset reported: CD45RA-negative fraction. The receptor's source is a woman in her twenties or thirties in good health. The genes are TRBV25-1 and TRBJ2-5, with 7 bases fitting TRBD2. CDR3 coding DNA: TGTGCCAGCAGTGAATTACGGACTAGCCAAGAGACCCAGTACTTC. It translates to CASSELRTSQETQYF. The variable domain in full, with the rest retrieved from reference TRBV25-1 and TRBJ2-5, is EADIYQTPRYLVIGTGKKITLECSQTMGHDKMYWYQQDPGMELHLIHYSYGVNSTEKGDLSSESTVSRIRTEHFPLTLESARPSHTSQYLCASSELRTSQETQYFGPGTRLLVL.